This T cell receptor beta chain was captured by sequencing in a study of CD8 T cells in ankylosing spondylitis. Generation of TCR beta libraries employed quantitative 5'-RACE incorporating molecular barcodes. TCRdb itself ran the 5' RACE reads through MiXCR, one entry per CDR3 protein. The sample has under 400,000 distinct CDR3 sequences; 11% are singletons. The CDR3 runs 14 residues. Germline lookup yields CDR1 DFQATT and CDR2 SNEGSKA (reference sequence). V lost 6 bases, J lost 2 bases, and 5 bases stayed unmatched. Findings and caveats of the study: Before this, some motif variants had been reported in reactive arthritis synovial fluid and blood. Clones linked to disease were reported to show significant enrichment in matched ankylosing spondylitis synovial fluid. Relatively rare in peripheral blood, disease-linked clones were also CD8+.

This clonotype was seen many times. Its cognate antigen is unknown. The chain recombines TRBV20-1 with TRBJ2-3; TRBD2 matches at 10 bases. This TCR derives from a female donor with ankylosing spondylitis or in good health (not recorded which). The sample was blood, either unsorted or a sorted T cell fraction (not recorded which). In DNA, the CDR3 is TGCAGTGCATCTAGCGGGGGACTCACAGATACGCAGTATTTT. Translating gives CSASSGGLTDTQYF.